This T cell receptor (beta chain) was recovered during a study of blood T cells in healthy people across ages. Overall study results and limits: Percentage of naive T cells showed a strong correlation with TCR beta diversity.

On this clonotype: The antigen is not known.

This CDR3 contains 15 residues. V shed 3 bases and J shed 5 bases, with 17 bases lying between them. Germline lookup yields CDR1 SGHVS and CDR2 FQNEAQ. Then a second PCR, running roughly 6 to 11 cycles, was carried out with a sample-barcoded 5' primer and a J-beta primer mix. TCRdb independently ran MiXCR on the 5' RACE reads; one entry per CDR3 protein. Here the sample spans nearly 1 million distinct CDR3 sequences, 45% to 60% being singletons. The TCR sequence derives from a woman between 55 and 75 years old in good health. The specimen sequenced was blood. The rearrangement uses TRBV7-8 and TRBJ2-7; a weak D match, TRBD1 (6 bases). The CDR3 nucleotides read TGTGCCAGCAGCTTCCATTTAACAGGGCGGGACGAGCAGTACTTC. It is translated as CASSFHLTGRDEQYF. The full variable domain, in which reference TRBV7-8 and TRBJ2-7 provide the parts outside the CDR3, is GAGVSQSPRYKVAKRGQDVALRCDPISGHVSLFWYQQALGQGPEFLTYFQNEAQLDKSGLPSDRFFAERPEGSVSTLKIQRTQQEDSAVYLCASSFHLTGRDEQYFGPGTRLTVT.